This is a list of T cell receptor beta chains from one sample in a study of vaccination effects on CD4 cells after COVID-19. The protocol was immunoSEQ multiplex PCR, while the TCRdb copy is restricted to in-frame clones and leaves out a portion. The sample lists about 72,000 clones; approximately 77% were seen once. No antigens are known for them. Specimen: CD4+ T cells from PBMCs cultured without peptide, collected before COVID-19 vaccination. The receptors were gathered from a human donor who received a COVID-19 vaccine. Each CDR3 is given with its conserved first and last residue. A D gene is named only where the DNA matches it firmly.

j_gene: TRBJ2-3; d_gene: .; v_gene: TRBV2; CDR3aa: CASSEQVVADTQYF
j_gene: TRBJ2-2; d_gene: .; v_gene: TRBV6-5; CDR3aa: CASSSGGELFF
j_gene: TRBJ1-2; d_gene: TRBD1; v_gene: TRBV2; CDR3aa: CASSAPGTGMDTYGYTF
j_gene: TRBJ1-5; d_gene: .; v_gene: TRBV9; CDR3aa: CASSPTGGVGQPQHF
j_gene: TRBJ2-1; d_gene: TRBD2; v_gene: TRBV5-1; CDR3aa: CASSDGTSGGLGQFF
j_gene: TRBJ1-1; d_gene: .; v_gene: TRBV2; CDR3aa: CASSDEMNTEAFF
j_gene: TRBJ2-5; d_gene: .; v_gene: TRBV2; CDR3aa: CASNTQGGTQYF
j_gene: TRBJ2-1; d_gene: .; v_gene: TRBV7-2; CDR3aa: CASSLALAGEQFF
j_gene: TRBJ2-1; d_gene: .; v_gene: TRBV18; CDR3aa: CASSKLPGNEQFF
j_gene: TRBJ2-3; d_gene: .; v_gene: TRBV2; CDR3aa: CASRGQSTDTQYF
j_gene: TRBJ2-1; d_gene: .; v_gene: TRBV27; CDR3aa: CASSLYNRYNEQFF
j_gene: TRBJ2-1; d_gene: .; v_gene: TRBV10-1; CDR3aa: CASNARLRADNEQFF
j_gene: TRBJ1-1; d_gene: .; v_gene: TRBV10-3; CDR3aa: CAIGGLNTEAFF
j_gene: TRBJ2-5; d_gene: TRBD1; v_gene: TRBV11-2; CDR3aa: CASSSQGQGRETQYF
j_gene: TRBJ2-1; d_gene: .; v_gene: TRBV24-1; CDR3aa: CATSDFPGYNEQFF
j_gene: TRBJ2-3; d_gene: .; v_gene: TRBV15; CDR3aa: CATRNNGPTGYTDTQYF
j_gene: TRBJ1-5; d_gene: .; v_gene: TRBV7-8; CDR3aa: CASSLTKRQPQHF
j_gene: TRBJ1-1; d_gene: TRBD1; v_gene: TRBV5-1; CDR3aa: CASSSDRAFMNTEAFF
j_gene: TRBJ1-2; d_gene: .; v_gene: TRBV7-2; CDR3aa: CASSSSTGYWRYGYTF
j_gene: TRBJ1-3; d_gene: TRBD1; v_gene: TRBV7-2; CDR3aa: CASSLVGQGSSSGNTIYF
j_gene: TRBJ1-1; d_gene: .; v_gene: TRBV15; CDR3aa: CATSRQGGTEAFF
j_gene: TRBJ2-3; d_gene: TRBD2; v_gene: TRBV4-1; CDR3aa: CASSKAGLAGVDTQYF
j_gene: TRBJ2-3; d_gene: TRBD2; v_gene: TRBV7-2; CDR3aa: CASSLRLAGGGADTQYF
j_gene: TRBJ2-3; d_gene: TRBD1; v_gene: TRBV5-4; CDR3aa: CASSGQGADTQYF
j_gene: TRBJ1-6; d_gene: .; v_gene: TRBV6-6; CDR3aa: CASSYTQGESPLHF
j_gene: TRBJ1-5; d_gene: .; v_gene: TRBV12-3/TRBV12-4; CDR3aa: CASSLGSNQPQHF
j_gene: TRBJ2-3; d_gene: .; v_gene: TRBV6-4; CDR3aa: CASSPYIGISTDTQYF
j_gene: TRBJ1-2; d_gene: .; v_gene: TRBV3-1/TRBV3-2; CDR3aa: CASSQDGDGYGYTF